This TCR beta chain came from a study of blood T cell repertoires in COVID-19. Overall study context: COVID-19 samples, acute and convalescent, were from the United States, Italy and Spain.

CDR1 and CDR2 (germline): LNHNV, YYDKDF (reference sequence). The CDR3 contains 13 residues. V lost 8 bases, J lost 3 bases, and 14 bases lay in between. Generated by immunoSEQ multiplex PCR, the TCRdb table keeps only in-frame clones and is missing some. The data show around 280,000 clones, about 90% seen once. Sequenced sample: peripheral blood. This sequence was found in a woman in her thirties who had recovered from COVID-19. The V gene is TRBV15, the J gene TRBJ2-7; maybe TRBD1 (6 bases). The CDR3 sequence is CATRSGHLYEQYF. For the CDR3, the DNA is TGTGCCACCCGTTCGGGACACCTCTACGAGCAGTACTTC.